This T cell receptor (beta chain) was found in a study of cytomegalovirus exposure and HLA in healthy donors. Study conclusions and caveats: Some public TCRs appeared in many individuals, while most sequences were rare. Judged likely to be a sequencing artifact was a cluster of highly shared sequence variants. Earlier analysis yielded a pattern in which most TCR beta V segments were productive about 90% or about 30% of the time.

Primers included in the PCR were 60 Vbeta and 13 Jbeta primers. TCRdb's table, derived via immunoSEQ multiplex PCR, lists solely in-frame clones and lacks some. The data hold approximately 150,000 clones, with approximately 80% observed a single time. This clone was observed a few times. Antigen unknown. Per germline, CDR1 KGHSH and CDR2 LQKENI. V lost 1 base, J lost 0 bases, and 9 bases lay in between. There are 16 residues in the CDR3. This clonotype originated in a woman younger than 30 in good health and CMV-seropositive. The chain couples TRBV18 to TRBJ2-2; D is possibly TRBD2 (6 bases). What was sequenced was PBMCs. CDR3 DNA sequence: TGTGCCAGCTCACCACTGGGGAGGACGAACACCGGGGAGCTGTTTTTT. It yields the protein CASSPLGRTNTGELFF.